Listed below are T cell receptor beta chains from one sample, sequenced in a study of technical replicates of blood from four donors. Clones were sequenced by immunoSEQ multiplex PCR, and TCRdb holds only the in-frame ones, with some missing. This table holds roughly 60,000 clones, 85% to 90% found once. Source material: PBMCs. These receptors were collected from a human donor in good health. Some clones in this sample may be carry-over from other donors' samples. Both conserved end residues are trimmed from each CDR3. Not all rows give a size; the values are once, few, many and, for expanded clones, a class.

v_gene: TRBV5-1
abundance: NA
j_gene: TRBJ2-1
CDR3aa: ASSSSNLALYEQF

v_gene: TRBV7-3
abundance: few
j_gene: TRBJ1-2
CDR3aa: ASSFARGGYGYT

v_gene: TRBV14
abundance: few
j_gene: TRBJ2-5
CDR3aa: ASSRISLGLQETQY

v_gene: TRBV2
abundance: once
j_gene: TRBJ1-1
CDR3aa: ASNRQGNTEAF

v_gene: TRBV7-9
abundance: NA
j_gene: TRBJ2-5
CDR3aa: ASSSRETQY

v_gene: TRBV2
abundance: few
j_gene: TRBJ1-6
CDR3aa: ASRAYIGSYYN

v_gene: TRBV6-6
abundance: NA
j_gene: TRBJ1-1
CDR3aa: ASSYDRNTEAF

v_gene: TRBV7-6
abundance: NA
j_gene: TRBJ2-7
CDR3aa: ASSYNRGPTYEQY

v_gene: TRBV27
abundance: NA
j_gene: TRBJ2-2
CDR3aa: ASSLFGVGGRATGELF

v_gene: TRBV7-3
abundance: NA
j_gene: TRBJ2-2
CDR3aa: ASSVMGPSGSGELF

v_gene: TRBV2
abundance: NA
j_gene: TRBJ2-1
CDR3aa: ASSESLAGVYNEQF

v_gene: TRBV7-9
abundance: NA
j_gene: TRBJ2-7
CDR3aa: ASSPFSTTATYEQY

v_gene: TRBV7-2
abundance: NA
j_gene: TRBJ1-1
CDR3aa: ASSLVRGRVVSEAF

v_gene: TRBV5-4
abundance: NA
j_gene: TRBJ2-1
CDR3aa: ASSSGTVSYNEQF

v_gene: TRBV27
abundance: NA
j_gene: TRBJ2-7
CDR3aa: ASRGGPYEQY

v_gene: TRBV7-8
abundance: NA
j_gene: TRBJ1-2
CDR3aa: ASSQGRGNYGYT

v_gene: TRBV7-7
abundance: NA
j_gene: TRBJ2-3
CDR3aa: ASSPTSGRTDTQY

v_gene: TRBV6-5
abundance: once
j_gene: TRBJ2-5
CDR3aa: ASSYAGGRVETQY

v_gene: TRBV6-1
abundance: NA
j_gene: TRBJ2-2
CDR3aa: ASSVRLAGDAGELF

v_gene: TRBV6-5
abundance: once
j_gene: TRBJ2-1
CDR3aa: ASSSLSGDNEQF

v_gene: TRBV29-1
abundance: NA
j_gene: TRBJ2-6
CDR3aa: SVQGQGSSGANVLT

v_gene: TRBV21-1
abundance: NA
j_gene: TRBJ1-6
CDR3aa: ATFPRAHYNSPLH

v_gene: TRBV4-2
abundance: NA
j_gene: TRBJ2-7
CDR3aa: ASSQFLAGTYEQY

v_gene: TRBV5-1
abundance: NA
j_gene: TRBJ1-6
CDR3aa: ASSRAGGGQSPLH

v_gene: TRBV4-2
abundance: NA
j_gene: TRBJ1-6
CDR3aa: ASSRTRDTNSPLH

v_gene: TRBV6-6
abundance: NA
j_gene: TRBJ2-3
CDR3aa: AVRASRSTDTQY

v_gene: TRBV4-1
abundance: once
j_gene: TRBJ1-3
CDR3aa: ASSQADRGRGNTIY

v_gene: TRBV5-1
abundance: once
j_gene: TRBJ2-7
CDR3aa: ASSFEGGSYEQY